This TCR beta chain comes out of a study of CD8+ T cells in alopecia areata. About the research overall: Treated patients received oral tofacitinib, 5 to 10 mg twice daily.

Isolated RNA was reverse transcribed into cDNA used as the sequencing template. Libraries were prepared by immunoSEQ multiplex PCR; TCRdb keeps only in-frame clonotypes and omits some of them. The sample holds roughly 180,000 clones; 53% are singletons and the top ten take about a tenth. Treatment noted: oral pan-JAK inhibitor, 5-10 mg twice daily. Peripheral blood, together with lesional scalp punch biopsies, was collected from alopecia areata patients. In germline, CDR1 is LNHDA, CDR2 SQIVND (reference sequence). The V end was cut by 7 bases, the J end by 8 bases, with 11 bases between. The CDR3 totals 11 residues.

The chain carries TRBV19 and TRBJ1-1; the D is unclear. The sequencing used CD8+ T cells sorted from blood, collected at week 24, from a patient treated with tofacitinib. The sequence was obtained from a human donor with alopecia areata. CDR3 residues: CASTYTGEAFF. CDR3 DNA: TGTGCCAGTACCTATACTGGAGAAGCTTTCTTT.